This is a list of T cell receptor beta chains from one sample in a study of blood T cell repertoires in COVID-19. Assay used: immunoSEQ multiplex PCR; TCRdb lists only in-frame clones, some missing. This sample has about 150,000 clones, with 75% to 90% found just once. Sample: peripheral blood. These TCRs come from a man younger than 30 with COVID-19, enrolled during active disease. Each CDR3 is given without its conserved first and last residue. Size is stated for part of the rows, as once, few or many counts, or as a class when the clone is expanded.

j_gene | abundance | v_gene | CDR3aa
TRBJ1-1 | NA | TRBV5-1 | ASSLRGFDKNTEAF
TRBJ2-6 | NA | TRBV7-3 | ASSPENRGTLLSGANVLT
TRBJ2-1 | NA | TRBV27 | ASSLARGRPYNEQF
TRBJ2-3 | NA | TRBV20-1 | SASSSFTSTDTQY
TRBJ2-5 | NA | TRBV19 | ASSIRTSGLQETQY
TRBJ2-1 | NA | TRBV5-4 | ASSLEAGRGRIDEQF
TRBJ1-1 | NA | TRBV6-1 | ASSDVGARTEAF
TRBJ2-1 | NA | TRBV29-1 | SVTDRGNYNEQF
TRBJ2-6 | few | TRBV28 | ASSLVSGTRRLGLGANVLT
TRBJ2-3 | NA | TRBV5-4 | ASSSGLAGEVDTQY
TRBJ2-1 | once | TRBV6-5 | ASSYSGRGPYNEQF
TRBJ2-1 | NA | TRBV27 | ASSPTDWNNEQF
TRBJ1-5 | NA | TRBV7-8 | ASSRNRVHNQPQH
TRBJ2-7 | NA | TRBV6-6 | ASSRRDKYYEQY
TRBJ2-7 | NA | TRBV9 | ASSSGQWSEQY
TRBJ1-1 | NA | TRBV9 | ASSVRGSSEAF
TRBJ2-7 | NA | TRBV6-5 | ASSYSNLAAIYEQY